The rows below give T cell receptor beta chains drawn from one sample of a study of persistence of HIV-infected CD4 T cells. The repertoire was sequenced with immunoSEQ multiplex PCR; TCRdb's copy has only in-frame clones and lacks some. The sample consists of over 40,000 clones, 75% to 85% of them appearing once. Their cognate antigens are unknown. Sequencing used CD4+ T cells sorted from PBMCs after 18-hour stimulation, obtained from a patient who received antiretroviral therapy. These receptors were taken from an adult man with HIV who was CMV-seropositive. CDR3s include the opening cysteine and the closing phenylalanine or tryptophan. Only part of the rows carry a size: once, few, many, or a class if the clone is expanded.

>NA|TRBV6-2/TRBV6-3
CASSSIGVSAGNTIYF
>NA|TRBV5-1
CASSLQENSGANVLTF
>NA|TRBV7-6
CASSIMTGGIHEQYF
>NA|TRBV24-1
CATSVRALPRGQPQHF
>NA|TRBV3-1/TRBV3-2
CASSQEGTGTNEKLFF
>NA|TRBV27
CASSPGTFLTQYF
>NA|TRBV6-6
CASSYRSQGNHEQYF
>NA|TRBV3-1/TRBV3-2
CASSQTSGGAAEQYF
>NA|TRBV6-2/TRBV6-3
CASSYLATGQGGTDTQYF
>NA|TRBV10-1
CASSATTNTEAFF
>NA|TRBV10-3
CAISESPNVGDTIYF
>NA|TRBV4-2
CASSQGDRGKDEQYF
>NA|TRBV4-2
CASSQDWDGGGIGYTF
>NA|TRBV7-2
CASSSYQGPGELFF
>NA|TRBV15
CATSRGYLTGYNSPLHF
>NA|TRBV13
CASSLRSADTQYF
>NA|TRBV30
CAWSLVNQPQHF
>NA|TRBV10-3
CAIRESDGNTEAFF
>NA|TRBV7-7
CASSLSAGGPHEQFF
>NA|TRBV29-1
CSVEQGLNQPQHF
>NA|TRBV6-6
CASSLSRLGTWKVDGYTF
>once|TRBV10-2
CASRDGSNQPQHF
>NA|TRBV6-1
CASSGVGISSGNTIYF
>once|TRBV30
CAWSVGQGKYF
>NA|TRBV9
CASRKGETEAFF
>NA|TRBV19
CASRPTGERYGYTF
>NA|TRBV4-3
CASSHSTATGEQYF
>NA|TRBV30
CAWRGHSRDYGYTF
>NA|TRBV5-1
CASRHDRGYEQYF
>NA|TRBV4-3
CASSQSDRRGLEQFF
>NA|TRBV7-2
CASSKTHGTGVGFF
>medium-sized|TRBV4-2
CASSPLLTGQEQPQHF
>NA|TRBV29-1
CSATIRDTYEKLFF
>NA|TRBV15
CATSREGGPRETQYF
>NA|TRBV19
CASSIPRVSNTEAFF
>NA|TRBV19
CASKDQRHSPLQPQHF
>NA|TRBV3-1/TRBV3-2
CASSPRITRGSYEQYF
>NA|TRBV7-7
CASSSNPGQGSVEQFF
>NA|TRBV6-5
CAAQQGGNYGYTF
>NA|TRBV3-1/TRBV3-2
CASSQEEGRKAFF
>NA|TRBV19
CASRRRRDAETQYF
>NA|TRBV6-1
CASSEGQGQSPLHF
>NA|TRBV24-1
CATRDSLNTEAFF
>NA|TRBV6-5
CASRPTGSGNTIYF
>NA|TRBV4-1
CASSQGTGEKGNSPLHF
>NA|TRBV18
CASSQAWDTEAFF
>NA|TRBV3-1/TRBV3-2
CASSQDQSPVYGYTF
>medium-sized|TRBV7-9
CASSFQAQETQYF
>NA|TRBV19
CASSISRGETQYF
>NA|TRBV6-6
CASSPLGGTHNEQFF
>NA|TRBV2
CASRGGGYEQYF